The present T cell receptor beta chain was sequenced within a study of blood T cells in healthy people across ages. Study in general: About one barcoded beta molecule per two T cells came from capture by template switching.

Note on this clonotype: Its antigen remains unidentified.

With a J-beta primer mix and a sample-barcoded 5' primer, a second PCR ran about 7 to 12 cycles. TCRdb fed the 5' RACE reads into MiXCR, producing one record per CDR3 protein. The data contain some 710,000 distinct CDR3 sequences, about 45% of them singletons. Whole-study results and caveats: A greater number of naive CD4+ cells and higher diversity distinguished long-lived donors from aged donors.

This clonotype was sampled from a man of 80 years or more in good health. Sequencing input: blood.

CDR3: CSARSTTGGQFNSPLHF. DNA for the CDR3: TGCAGTGCTAGATCCACCACAGGGGGTCAGTTTAATTCACCCCTCCACTTT. The gene calls are TRBV20-1 and TRBJ1-6; 8 nucleotides align to TRBD1. The CDR3 totals 17 residues. The V segment lost 2 bases and the J segment 6 bases; nucleotides outside the gene matches: 12. In germline, CDR1 is DFQATT, CDR2 SNEGSKA (reference sequence).